The rows below give T cell receptor beta chains drawn from one sample of a study of T cell responses to AZD1222 COVID-19 vaccine. Repertoires were generated with immunoSEQ multiplex PCR, while TCRdb's copy carries only in-frame clones and drops some. The repertoire holds around 83,000 clones, with 86% as singletons. Material: peripheral blood, obtained on day 0 of AZD1222 vaccination. The receptors were sampled from an adult in good health. CDR3s include the opening cysteine and the closing phenylalanine or tryptophan. The D gene is left open where the match is weak. Size is omitted from some rows. Given values are once, few, many or a class for expanded clones.

clone size | D gene | J gene | V gene | CDR3 length | CDR3 protein | CDR3 DNA
. | TRBD1 | TRBJ1-5 | TRBV2 | 17 | CASSEADLWTGWQPQHF | TGTGCCAGCAGTGAAGCGGACCTGTGGACAGGGTGGCAGCCCCAGCATTTT
few | . | TRBJ1-2 | TRBV5-1 | 15 | CASSPSGGEAYGYTF | TGCGCCAGCAGCCCGTCGGGGGGTGAGGCCTATGGCTACACCTTC
. | TRBD2 | TRBJ2-5 | TRBV5-1 | 17 | CASSFGTSGSEGETQYF | TGCGCCAGCAGCTTTGGGACTAGCGGGAGTGAGGGGGAGACCCAGTACTTC
. | TRBD1 | TRBJ2-7 | TRBV19 | 13 | CASSTGTGYEQYF | TGTGCCAGTAGTACGGGGACAGGCTACGAGCAGTACTTC
. | . | TRBJ1-1 | TRBV3-1/TRBV3-2 | 16 | CASSHVMGVQNTEAFF | TGTGCCAGCAGCCACGTAATGGGGGTCCAAAACACTGAAGCTTTCTTT
. | . | TRBJ1-4 | TRBV5-1 | 14 | CASSSDSFNEKLFF | TGCGCCAGCAGCTCGGACAGTTTCAATGAAAAACTGTTTTTT
once | . | TRBJ1-2 | TRBV7-2 | 15 | CASSLMATNNYGYTF | TGTGCCAGCAGCTTAATGGCGACCAACAACTATGGCTACACCTTC
few | . | TRBJ2-5 | TRBV6-1 | 15 | CASSESAGQYETQYF | TGTGCCAGCAGTGAATCGGCAGGGCAATATGAGACCCAGTACTTC
. | . | TRBJ2-5 | TRBV19 | 15 | CASSAMRHAGETQYF | TGTGCCAGTAGTGCCATGCGACACGCGGGAGAGACCCAGTACTTC
. | . | TRBJ2-1 | TRBV27 | 13 | CASSGGSNNEQFF | TGTGCCAGCAGTGGGGGGTCGAACAATGAGCAGTTCTTC
. | . | TRBJ2-3 | TRBV15 | 15 | CATANPTAATDTQYF | TGTGCCACCGCAAACCCTACGGCAGCCACAGATACGCAGTATTTT
. | . | TRBJ1-4 | TRBV18 | 12 | CASSPMGEKLFF | TGTGCCAGCTCACCCATGGGTGAAAAACTGTTTTTT
. | TRBD1 | TRBJ1-6 | TRBV30 | 13 | CASGTGEESPLHF | TGTGCCAGCGGGACAGGAGAAGAGTCACCCCTCCACTTT
. | . | TRBJ2-6 | TRBV19 | 18 | CASSMLVGAYSGANVLTF | TGTGCCAGTAGTATGTTGGTGGGGGCCTACTCTGGGGCCAACGTCCTGACTTTC
once | TRBD2 | TRBJ2-5 | TRBV5-1 | 14 | CASSPRGEVKTQYF | TGCGCCAGCAGCCCCCGGGGGGAGGTCAAGACCCAGTACTTC
. | TRBD2 | TRBJ2-7 | TRBV4-1 | 17 | CASSQDFSGGISYEQYF | TGCGCCAGCAGCCAAGATTTCTCGGGGGGGATCTCCTACGAGCAGTACTTC
few | . | TRBJ1-4 | TRBV7-9 | 15 | CASTHSGGTGEKLFF | TGTGCCAGCACCCACTCCGGGGGGACGGGAGAAAAACTGTTTTTT
. | . | TRBJ1-6 | TRBV21-1 | 18 | CASSNPNWEPSYNSPLHF | TGTGCCAGCAGCAATCCCAACTGGGAACCCTCTTATAATTCACCCCTCCACTTT
. | TRBD2 | TRBJ2-3 | TRBV6-5 | 14 | CASSSGTTPYTQYF | TGTGCCAGCAGCTCCGGGACTACCCCCTATACGCAGTATTTT
once | . | TRBJ2-7 | TRBV3-1/TRBV3-2 | 14 | CASSALGDMYEQYF | TGTGCCAGCAGCGCTTTAGGGGATATGTACGAGCAGTACTTC
once | . | TRBJ1-2 | TRBV12-3/TRBV12-4 | 12 | CASSFGNYGYTF | TGTGCCAGCAGTTTCGGGAACTATGGCTACACCTTC
. | TRBD2 | TRBJ2-5 | TRBV29-1 | 13 | CSVQTSGQETQYF | TGCAGCGTTCAAACTAGCGGGCAAGAGACCCAGTACTTC
. | . | TRBJ2-1 | TRBV7-2 | 13 | CASRRGLYNEQFF | TGTGCCAGCAGGAGAGGTTTGTACAATGAGCAGTTCTTC
. | . | TRBJ1-5 | TRBV15 | 14 | CATSRGVLGQPQHF | TGTGCCACCAGCAGGGGGGTATTGGGTCAGCCCCAGCATTTT
. | TRBD2 | TRBJ2-7 | TRBV7-2 | 14 | CASGGTSGMYEQYF | TGTGCCAGCGGCGGGACTAGCGGGATGTACGAGCAGTACTTC
once | . | TRBJ1-2 | TRBV27 | 13 | CASSFGGGYGYTF | TGTGCCAGCAGTTTTGGGGGTGGCTATGGCTACACCTTC
. | TRBD2 | TRBJ2-7 | TRBV27 | 15 | CASSPGTSGNHEQYF | TGTGCCAGCAGTCCCGGGACTAGCGGGAACCACGAGCAGTACTTC
. | TRBD2 | TRBJ2-1 | TRBV30 | 18 | CAWSVGSVGAGVGYEQFF | TGTGCCTGGAGTGTAGGGTCAGTCGGGGCGGGAGTAGGTTATGAGCAGTTCTTC
. | TRBD2 | TRBJ2-2 | TRBV6-6 | 16 | CASSLSLTGGWGELFF | TGTGCCAGCAGTCTGAGTTTAACGGGAGGCTGGGGGGAGCTGTTTTTT
. | TRBD1 | TRBJ1-4 | TRBV5-1 | 14 | CASSFGTASEKLFF | TGCGCCAGCAGCTTCGGGACAGCATCGGAAAAACTGTTTTTT
. | . | TRBJ2-2 | TRBV5-1 | 18 | CASSLLAILGTNTGELFF | TGCGCCAGCAGCTTACTAGCTATTCTCGGCACGAACACCGGGGAGCTGTTTTTT
. | . | TRBJ1-1 | TRBV11-2 | 16 | CASSTLGGIGGTEAFF | TGTGCCAGCAGCACCCTGGGGGGTATCGGGGGCACTGAAGCTTTCTTT
. | . | TRBJ2-2 | TRBV13 | 16 | CASSLDSASNTGELFF | TGTGCCAGCAGCTTAGATAGCGCTTCGAACACCGGGGAGCTGTTTTTT
. | . | TRBJ2-1 | TRBV4-1 | 16 | CASSQDMASSYNEQFF | TGCGCCAGCAGCCAAGATATGGCGAGCTCCTACAATGAGCAGTTCTTC
. | TRBD1 | TRBJ2-7 | TRBV5-4 | 16 | CASSEGTGQSPYEQYF | TGTGCCAGCAGCGAAGGGACAGGGCAATCGCCCTACGAGCAGTACTTC
. | TRBD1 | TRBJ1-2 | TRBV3-1/TRBV3-2 | 16 | CASSQGFQGQGYGYTF | TGTGCCAGCAGCCAAGGATTCCAGGGACAGGGGTATGGCTACACCTTC
. | . | TRBJ1-1 | TRBV2 | 16 | CASRGAGKALRTEAFF | TGTGCCAGCAGGGGGGCAGGGAAGGCGTTACGGACTGAAGCTTTCTTT
. | . | TRBJ1-2 | TRBV5-1 | 11 | CASQGVEGYTF | TGCGCCAGCCAAGGGGTGGAAGGCTACACCTTC
. | TRBD1 | TRBJ2-4 | TRBV24-1 | 13 | CATSQTGDGIQYF | TGTGCCACCAGCCAGACAGGGGACGGCATTCAGTACTTC
. | . | TRBJ2-7 | TRBV15 | 15 | CATSRERAGGDEQYF | TGTGCCACCAGCAGAGAGAGGGCGGGCGGTGACGAGCAGTACTTC
. | . | TRBJ1-5 | TRBV2 | 13 | CASTGQYNQPQHF | TGTGCCAGCACGGGACAATACAATCAGCCCCAGCATTTT
. | TRBD1 | TRBJ1-2 | TRBV18 | 15 | CASSPEAGGNYGYTF | TGTGCCAGCTCACCAGAAGCAGGGGGTAACTATGGCTACACCTTC
. | TRBD1 | TRBJ2-5 | TRBV7-8 | 16 | CASSLLQTGLQETQYF | TGTGCCAGCAGCCTCCTACAGACAGGGCTCCAAGAGACCCAGTACTTC
. | . | TRBJ2-2 | TRBV12-3/TRBV12-4 | 13 | CASSRSGTGELFF | TGTGCCAGCAGTCGATCAGGAACCGGGGAGCTGTTTTTT
. | . | TRBJ1-3 | TRBV30 | 14 | CAWTYGSSGNTIYF | TGTGCCTGGACATACGGAAGCTCTGGAAACACCATATATTTT
. | . | TRBJ1-4 | TRBV6-5 | 16 | CASSYSSGATNEKLFF | TGTGCCAGCAGTTACTCTTCAGGCGCTACTAATGAAAAACTGTTTTTT
. | . | TRBJ2-7 | TRBV15 | 15 | CATSRDVGAYVEQYF | TGTGCCACCAGCAGAGATGTGGGGGCCTACGTCGAGCAGTACTTC
. | TRBD1 | TRBJ2-5 | TRBV5-1 | 13 | CASSPGQGETQYF | TGCGCCAGCAGCCCGGGACAGGGGGAGACCCAGTACTTC
. | TRBD1 | TRBJ1-5 | TRBV28 | 15 | CASNRDRGMNQPQHF | TGTGCCAGCAATCGAGACAGGGGGATGAATCAGCCCCAGCATTTT
few | TRBD1 | TRBJ2-1 | TRBV9 | 15 | CASSVDRGPLNEQFF | TGTGCCAGCAGCGTTGACAGGGGGCCTCTCAATGAGCAGTTCTTC
. | . | TRBJ2-1 | TRBV7-9 | 15 | CASSSRGIGYNEQFF | TGTGCCAGCAGCAGTCGGGGTATCGGCTACAATGAGCAGTTCTTC
few | . | TRBJ2-2 | TRBV30 | 14 | CAFQGGPSTGELFF | TGTGCCTTCCAGGGGGGGCCCTCCACCGGGGAGCTGTTTTTT
. | . | TRBJ1-4 | TRBV6-6 | 16 | CASRGWRAGTNEKLFF | TGTGCCAGCAGGGGGTGGAGGGCCGGTACTAATGAAAAACTGTTTTTT
. | . | TRBJ2-3 | TRBV29-1 | 12 | CSAHGATDTQYF | TGCAGCGCCCATGGGGCCACAGATACGCAGTATTTT